This TCR beta chain was observed in a study of OX40 agonist ivuxolimab in advanced cancers. Regarding the study as a whole: Individuals who were partial responders at 0.1-3.0 mg/kg had clonal expansion that ranked among the lowest.

A remark on this clone: Its antigen is unidentified. Other DNA sequences in this sample translate to the same CDR3.

This table comes from immunoSEQ multiplex PCR, and its TCRdb copy is limited to in-frame clones, with some not included. This sample carries about 64,000 clones, approximately 84% of them seen once, and the ten largest clones take about 2.5%. The germline V gene encodes CDR1 SGHRS and CDR2 YFSETQ. The CDR3 runs 13 residues. With V trimmed by 0 bases and J by 8 bases, 4 bases remained unmatched. The source of this sequence is an adult with an advanced solid tumor such as melanoma, head and neck, liver or kidney cancer. This specimen was CD4+ or CD8+ T cells sorted from blood, taken in a trial of the OX40 agonist ivuxolimab. J is TRBJ1-2 and V is TRBV5-1; 7 nucleotides line up with TRBD1. The CDR3 DNA reads TGCGCCAGCAGCTTGGCAGGGGGAAGGGGCTACACCTTC. This translates into CASSLAGGRGYTF. The full variable domain, in which reference TRBV5-1 and TRBJ1-2 provide the parts outside the CDR3, is KAGVTQTPRYLIKTRGQQVTLSCSPISGHRSVSWYQQTPGQGLQFLFEYFSETQRNKGNFPGRFSGRQFSNSRSEMNVSTLELGDSALYLCASSLAGGRGYTFGSGTRLTVV.